The next 27 T cell receptor beta chains were all read from a single sample in a study of T cell responses to AZD1222 COVID-19 vaccine. This table comes from immunoSEQ multiplex PCR, and its TCRdb copy is limited to in-frame clones, with some not included. The repertoire consists of under 150,000 clones, with roughly 92% occurring once and the leading ten covering around 1.1%. This material consisted of peripheral blood, taken 28 days after the second AZD1222 dose. These receptors all stem from an adult who received the AZD1222 COVID-19 vaccine.

The V and J genes are TRBV19 and TRBJ1-6; 10 bases map to TRBD1. V was pared by 3 bases and J by 0 bases, with 8 bases of the junction left unmatched. The length of the CDR3 is 19 residues. Per the germline V gene, CDR1 is LNHDA and CDR2 is SQIVND (reference sequence). Here the CDR3 reads CASSILDRGLRSYNSPLHF. DNA for the CDR3: TGTGCCAGTAGTATCCTCGACAGGGGGCTGCGCTCCTATAATTCACCCCTCCACTTT.

This chain joins TRBV6-5 and TRBJ2-5; TRBD2 is a possible D gene (6 bases). Germline loops: CDR1 MNHEY, CDR2 SVGAGI. Trimming took 2 bases from V and 5 from J, leaving 18 bases between them. CDR3 length: 16 amino acids. The CDR3 protein is CASSYGYAGSGETQYF. The CDR3 DNA follows: TGTGCCAGCAGTTACGGCTACGCGGGGTCGGGGGAGACCCAGTACTTC.

This rearrangement joins TRBV28 to TRBJ1-5, with D possibly being TRBD1 (5 bases). CDR3 size: 15 residues. Trimming took off 11 bases at V and 7 bases at J, with 24 bases between the two ends. Germline V gene data show CDR1 as MDHEN and CDR2 as SYDVKM. The CDR3 nucleotides are TGTGCCGGGGGTGCGGGGCAGACTTCCGGACAGCCCCAGCATTTT. It is translated as CAGGAGQTSGQPQHF.

The CDR3 DNA follows: TGTGCCAGCAGCCTAAATGGACAGAATCAGCCCCAGCATTTT. Translated: CASSLNGQNQPQHF. The chain is built from TRBV7-3 and TRBJ1-5; a possible D gene is TRBD1 (6 bases). The CDR3 runs to 14 residues. Trimming left V 5 bases short and J 4 bases short, with 12 bases between. Germline V gene lookup returns CDR1 SGHTA and CDR2 FQGTGA.

The rearrangement links TRBV7-8 to TRBJ2-3; the D is unclear. Germline V CDR1 and CDR2: SGHVS, FQNEAQ. V was shortened by 1 base and J by 3 bases, with 2 bases between the two germline ends. The CDR3 runs 12 residues. CDR3 DNA sequence: TGTGCCAGCAGCTTAGATACAGATACGCAGTATTTT. Its protein is CASSLDTDTQYF. Combining the CDR3 with reference TRBV7-8 and TRBJ2-3 gives the whole variable domain GAGVSQSPRYKVAKRGQDVALRCDPISGHVSLFWYQQALGQGPEFLTYFQNEAQLDKSGLPSDRFFAERPEGSVSTLKIQRTQQEDSAVYLCASSLDTDTQYFGPGTRLTVL.

The V and J genes are TRBV29-1 and TRBJ1-2; the match to TRBD1 covers 8 bases. Germline trimming cut 5 bases from V and 3 bases from J; bases unmatched to any gene: 5. This CDR3 has 13 residues. Looked up from germline, CDR1 is SQVTM and CDR2 is ANQGSEA. The chain's CDR3 is CSVLAGGDYGYTF. The CDR3 nucleotides read TGCAGCGTTCTGGCAGGGGGCGACTATGGCTACACCTTC.

The chain links TRBV28 to TRBJ1-2; TRBD1 is a possible D gene (6 bases). This CDR3 contains 16 residues. V was trimmed by 4 bases and J by 6 bases, leaving 21 bases between them. Germline V lookup: CDR1 MDHEN, CDR2 SYDVKM. The CDR3 region is CASSSLPGQFSDGYTF. The CDR3 DNA reads TGTGCCAGCAGTTCCCTCCCTGGACAGTTTTCGGATGGCTACACCTTC.

The chain carries TRBV3-1 (or the pseudogene TRBV3-2) and TRBJ1-2; perhaps TRBD1 as D (6 bases). Germline CDR1 LGHDT, CDR2 YNNKEL (reference sequence). Between the trimmed V and J ends, which lost 0 bases and 5 bases, there was a span of 16 bases. The CDR3 length is 16 residues. The CDR3 reads CASSQDGKGHWYGYTF. In nucleotides, the CDR3 is TGTGCCAGCAGCCAAGATGGGAAGGGACACTGGTATGGCTACACCTTC.

The CDR3 sequence is CASSLGAVLETQYF. As DNA, the CDR3 is TGTGCCAGCAGCTTAGGGGCAGTCCTCGAGACCCAGTACTTC. This chain uses TRBV11-2 with TRBJ2-5, with D unclear. V lost 1 base and J 5 bases, leaving 11 bases between the germline ends. CDR3 length equals 14 residues. Germline values: CDR1 SGHAT, CDR2 FQNNGV.

The chain joins TRBV7-2 to TRBJ2-2; D is perhaps TRBD1 (6 bases). Trimming left V 5 bases short and J 6 bases short, with 13 bases between. Germline V lookup: CDR1 SGHTA, CDR2 FQGNSA. The CDR3 covers 14 residues. The CDR3 reads CASSPRQASGELFF. The CDR3 nucleotides are TGTGCCAGCAGCCCTAGACAGGCGTCCGGGGAGCTGTTTTTT.

This clone came up once. The V call is TRBV20-1, the J call TRBJ2-7, with 7 bases that match TRBD2. Trimming took 3 bases from V and 1 from J; bases not matched to a gene: 9. Germline CDR1 reads DFQATT; CDR2 reads SNEGSKA (reference sequence). The CDR3 sequence is 15 residues long. In DNA, the CDR3 is TGCAGTGCTAGTGGACTAGGGGCTCGATCCTACGAGCAGTACTTC. It yields the protein CSASGLGARSYEQYF.

There are a few counts of this clone. V and J are TRBV29-1 and TRBJ2-1; TRBD1 agrees at 7 bases. This CDR3 has 15 amino acids. Germline CDR1 is SQVTM and CDR2 is ANQGSEA. Germline trimming cut 0 bases from V and 9 bases from J; bases unmatched to any gene: 11. CDR3 amino acids: CSVEDGKGASSEQFF. The CDR3 nucleotides read TGCAGCGTTGAAGATGGAAAGGGGGCGTCTAGTGAGCAGTTCTTC.

V gene TRBV7-3 combines with J gene TRBJ2-5; 7 bases agree with TRBD2. The CDR3 is 15 amino acids. The V gene end was trimmed by 1 base and the J gene end by 5 bases; junction bases not matched to a gene: 7. Germline values: CDR1 SGHTA, CDR2 FQGTGA. The CDR3 DNA reads TGTGCCAGCAGCTTAAGTGGGAGGGCCAGGGAGACCCAGTACTTC. Its protein is CASSLSGRARETQYF. The full variable domain, in which reference TRBV7-3 and TRBJ2-5 provide the parts outside the CDR3, is GAGVSQTPSNKVTEKGKYVELRCDPISGHTALYWYRQSLGQGPEFLIYFQGTGAADDSGLPNDRFFAVRPEGSVSTLKIQRTERGDSAVYLCASSLSGRARETQYFGPGTRLLVL.

This rearrangement joins TRBV2 to TRBJ2-1; 8 bases fit TRBD2. CDR1 and CDR2 from the germline V gene are SNHLY and FYNNEI. CDR3 size: 19 residues. Trimming removed 1 base from V and 1 base from J; junction bases left unmatched: 12. CDR3 residues: CASSEEIRASGPSYNEQFF. Here the CDR3 DNA reads TGTGCCAGCAGTGAAGAGATTCGGGCTAGCGGGCCTTCCTACAATGAGCAGTTCTTC.

The chain links TRBV27 to TRBJ1-1; perhaps TRBD1 as D (5 bases). Germline CDR1 and CDR2: MNHEY and SMNVEV (reference sequence). Trimming stripped 6 bases from V and 2 bases from J, with 19 bases between. This CDR3 is built from 16 residues. This CDR3 is CASSSWQGGGNTEAFF. Written as DNA, the CDR3 is TGTGCCAGCAGCTCATGGCAGGGCGGAGGTAACACTGAAGCTTTCTTT.

The V and J genes are TRBV19 and TRBJ1-4; tentative D call: TRBD1 (5 bases). The V gene lost 8 bases and the J gene lost 7 bases, with 20 bases spanning the gap. Germline values: CDR1 LNHDA, CDR2 SQIVND (reference sequence). This CDR3 has 15 residues. The CDR3 DNA follows: TGTGCCAGTCTTACGAGTGGACGTGGGGCTGAAAAACTGTTTTTT. Protein: CASLTSGRGAEKLFF. The whole variable domain, filled in from reference TRBV19 and TRBJ1-4, reads DGGITQSPKYLFRKEGQNVTLSCEQNLNHDAMYWYRQDPGQGLRLIYYSQIVNDFQKGDIAEGYSVSREKKESFPLTVTSAQKNPTAFYLCASLTSGRGAEKLFFGSGTQLSVL.

The chain couples TRBV27 to TRBJ1-5, with D uncertain. V lost 5 bases, J lost 9 bases, and 14 bases lay in between. CDR1 and CDR2 from the germline V gene are MNHEY and SMNVEV (reference sequence). This CDR3 contains 13 residues. The CDR3 DNA follows: TGTGCCAGCAGTAGTAGGTCCCGGGGGCCCCAGCATTTT. Amino acid sequence: CASSSRSRGPQHF.

The CDR3 DNA reads TGTGCCATCAGCGAGCGGGACAGGCATTATAGCAATCAGCCCCAGCATTTT. Amino acid sequence: CAISERDRHYSNQPQHF. The rearrangement joins TRBV10-3 to TRBJ1-5; 8 bases are a match to TRBD1. The CDR3 sequence is 17 residues long. Germline V gene sequence: CDR1 ENHRY, CDR2 SYGVKD. V was clipped by 6 bases and J by 0 bases; unmatched bases: 10.

This clone was seen a single time. V is TRBV12-3 or TRBV12-4 and J is TRBJ1-2; D is ambiguous. Trimming removed 6 bases at V and 6 bases at J, with 8 bases between. The CDR3 is 11 amino acids. CDR3 sequence reads: CASSRAHGYTF. In DNA form, the CDR3 reads TGTGCCAGCAGCCGGGCCCATGGCTACACCTTC.

There are a few counts of this clone. This chain links TRBV9 with TRBJ1-6; D may be TRBD1 (5 bases). The CDR3 totals 16 residues. Trimming removed 0 bases at V and 8 bases at J, with 15 bases between. The germline gives CDR1 SGDLS, CDR2 YYNGEE. The CDR3 protein is CASSVGEGEADSPLHF. The CDR3 bases are TGTGCCAGCAGCGTAGGTGAAGGGGAGGCAGATTCACCCCTCCACTTT.

The rearrangement links TRBV14 to TRBJ2-1, with D uncertain. V lost 5 bases and J 9 bases, leaving 8 bases between the germline ends. Germline values: CDR1 SGHDN, CDR2 FVKESK. The CDR3 is 11 residues long. The CDR3 DNA reads as TGTGCCAGCAGCATAGGTCTTGAGCAGTTCTTC. Translating gives CASSIGLEQFF.

This clone was seen more than once but under ten times. The chain couples TRBV5-1 to TRBJ2-2, with a possible D match to TRBD1 (5 bases). The CDR3 length is 15 residues. Germline CDR1 SGHRS, CDR2 YFSETQ. With 4 bases removed from V and 6 bases from J, the gap between germline ends came to 16 bases. Here the CDR3 reads CASSGQGSTAGELFF. The CDR3 coding sequence is TGCGCCAGCAGCGGGCAGGGAAGTACGGCCGGGGAGCTGTTTTTT.

This clone has a single count. V and J are TRBV6-1 and TRBJ2-3, with 7 bases aligning to TRBD2. Trimming at V came to 0 bases and at J to 0 bases, leaving 3 bases not matched to a gene. The CDR3 is made up of 16 amino acids. Per the germline V gene, CDR1 is MNHNS and CDR2 is SASEGT. The CDR3 DNA is TGTGCCAGCAGTGAAGCTGGTAGCGGGAGCACAGATACGCAGTATTTT. It specifies CASSEAGSGSTDTQYF.

This clone appeared once. This chain uses TRBV19 with TRBJ2-1, with D possibly TRBD2 on 6 matching bases. The CDR3 has 16 residues. Germline V gene lookup returns CDR1 LNHDA and CDR2 SQIVND (reference sequence). Trimming shortened V by 5 bases and J by 10 bases, and 24 bases separated the two germline ends. The DNA of the CDR3 is TGTGCCAGTAGTCCGCAGACGGTCCTGGGGGGTCCAGAGCAGTTCTTC. It is translated as CASSPQTVLGGPEQFF. Together with reference TRBV19 and TRBJ2-1, the CDR3 gives the full variable domain: DGGITQSPKYLFRKEGQNVTLSCEQNLNHDAMYWYRQDPGQGLRLIYYSQIVNDFQKGDIAEGYSVSREKKESFPLTVTSAQKNPTAFYLCASSPQTVLGGPEQFFGPGTRLTVL.

The chain links TRBV2 to TRBJ2-4; TRBD1 aligns across 7 bases. Looked up from germline, CDR1 is SNHLY and CDR2 is FYNNEI. Trimming removed 3 bases from V and 1 base from J; junction bases left unmatched: 6. The CDR3 loop spans 16 amino acids. In DNA form, the CDR3 reads TGTGCCAGCAGTGAGTCAAGGGGGCGGGCCAAAAACATTCAGTACTTC. Translation: CASSESRGRAKNIQYF. Based on the CDR3 plus reference TRBV2 and TRBJ2-4, the full variable domain is EPEVTQTPSHQVTQMGQEVILRCVPISNHLYFYWYRQILGQKVEFLVSFYNNEISEKSEIFDDQFSVERPDGSNFTLKIRSTKLEDSAMYFCASSESRGRAKNIQYFGAGTRLSVL.

V gene TRBV12-5 combines with J gene TRBJ2-2, with TRBD1 matching 7 bases. In germline, CDR1 is LGHNT, CDR2 FRNRAP. V lost 0 bases, J lost 6 bases, and 7 bases stayed unmatched. The CDR3 is 16 amino acids. CDR3 loop: CASGLVRGGLSGELFF. CDR3 in DNA: TGTGCTAGTGGTTTGGTACGAGGGGGCTTGTCCGGGGAGCTGTTTTTT.

The chain couples TRBV7-3 to TRBJ2-1; 9 bases line up with TRBD2. The CDR3 length is 16 residues. J was trimmed by 8 bases and V by 6 bases; bases with no gene match: 14. Germline CDR1 and CDR2: SGHTA and FQGTGA. This CDR3 is CASRSGASGIVDEQFF. DNA for the CDR3: TGTGCCAGCAGGAGCGGCGCTAGCGGGATTGTCGATGAGCAGTTCTTC.